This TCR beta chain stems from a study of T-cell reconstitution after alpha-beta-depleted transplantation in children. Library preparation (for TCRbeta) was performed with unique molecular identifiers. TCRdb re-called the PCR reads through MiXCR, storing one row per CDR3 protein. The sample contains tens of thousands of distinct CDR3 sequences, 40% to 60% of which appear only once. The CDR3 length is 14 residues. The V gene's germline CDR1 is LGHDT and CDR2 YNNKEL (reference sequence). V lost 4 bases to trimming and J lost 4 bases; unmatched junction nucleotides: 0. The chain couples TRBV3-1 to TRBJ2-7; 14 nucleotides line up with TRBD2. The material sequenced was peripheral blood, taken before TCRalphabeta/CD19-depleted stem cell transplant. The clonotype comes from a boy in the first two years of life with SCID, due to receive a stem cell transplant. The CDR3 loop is CASSRTSGGYEQYF. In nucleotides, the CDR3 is TGTGCCAGCAGCCGGACTAGCGGGGGGTACGAGCAGTACTTC.